This T cell receptor (beta chain) originates from a study of early T cells in non-severe SARS-CoV-2 infection. Across the whole study: Sequencing used unsorted whole-blood bulk RNA, so chains lack pairing. Study-wide results and caveats: Anti-spike CD8 specificities were favored by VDJdb matching, whose results missed private and CD4 specificities.

This clonotype was seen ten or more times. Its antigen is unknown. Individual cDNA molecules received unique molecular identifiers. MiXCR, run by TCRdb on the 5' RACE reads, gives a single entry per CDR3 protein. The sample includes 40,000 to 60,000 distinct CDR3 sequences, less than 7.5% of them seen just once. With 1 base clipped from V and 2 bases from J, the junction kept 7 bases outside the gene matches. From germline, CDR1 is SGHNT and CDR2 YENEEA. This CDR3 spans 17 amino acids. The TCR originated in an adult who was a healthcare worker with PCR-confirmed SARS-CoV-2 infection or an uninfected control (not recorded which). The input for sequencing was whole blood, taken at baseline. The chain is built from TRBV11-3 and TRBJ2-7; 11 positions match TRBD2. The CDR3 loop reads CASSLVLAGGAAYEQYF. CDR3 DNA sequence: TGTGCCAGCAGCTTAGTCCTAGCGGGGGGTGCCGCCTACGAGCAGTACTTC.